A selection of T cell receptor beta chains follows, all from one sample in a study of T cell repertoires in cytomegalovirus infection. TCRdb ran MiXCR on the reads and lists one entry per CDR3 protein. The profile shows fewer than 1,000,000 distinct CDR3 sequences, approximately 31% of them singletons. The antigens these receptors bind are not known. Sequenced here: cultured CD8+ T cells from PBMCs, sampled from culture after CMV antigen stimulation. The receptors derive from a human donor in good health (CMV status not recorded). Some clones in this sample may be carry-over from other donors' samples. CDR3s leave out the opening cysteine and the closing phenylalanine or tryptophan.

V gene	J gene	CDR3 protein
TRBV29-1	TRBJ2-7	SVEGGELTYEQY
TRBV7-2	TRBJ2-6	ASSNRDIYSGANVLT
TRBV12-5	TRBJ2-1	ASGLDRGPDEQF
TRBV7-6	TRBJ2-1	ASSVRQGNEQF
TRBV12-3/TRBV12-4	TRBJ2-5	ASSTGGFETQY
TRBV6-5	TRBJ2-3	ASSSGLAGPDTQY
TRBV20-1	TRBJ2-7	SARETGHEQY
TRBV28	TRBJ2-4	ASSLSLSGGKNIQY
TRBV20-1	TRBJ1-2	SARDRGDIDGYT
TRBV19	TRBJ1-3	ASSIGVSGNTIY
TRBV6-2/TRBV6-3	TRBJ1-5	ASTYREGTGSNQPQH
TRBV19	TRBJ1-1	ASSIVGGEAF
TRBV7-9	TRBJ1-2	ASSSRDHYGYT
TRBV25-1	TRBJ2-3	ASSEFAGATDTQY
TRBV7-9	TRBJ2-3	ASSLAGQGAITDTQY
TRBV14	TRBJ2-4	ASSQLSGRIQY
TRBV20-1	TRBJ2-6	SAYDRSGANVLT
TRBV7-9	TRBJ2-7	ASSLSTGKLSYEQY
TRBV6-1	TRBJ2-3	ASSEARRVTDTQY
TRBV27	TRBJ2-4	ASSHTGTAAKNIQY
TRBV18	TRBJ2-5	ASSRKQDQETQY
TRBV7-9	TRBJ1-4	ASSLARGATNEKLF
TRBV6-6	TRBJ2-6	ASSYVADSGANVLT
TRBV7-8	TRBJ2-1	ASSLNIDGGAHSFSYNEQF
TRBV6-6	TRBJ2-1	ASSYLGNEQF
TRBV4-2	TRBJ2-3	ASSQVFGGRSTDTQY
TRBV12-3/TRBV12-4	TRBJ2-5	ASTPGDLETQY
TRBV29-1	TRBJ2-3	SVGRDTSTDTQY
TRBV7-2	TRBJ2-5	ASTPSPSETQY
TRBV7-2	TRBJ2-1	ASSSHFGLYNEQF
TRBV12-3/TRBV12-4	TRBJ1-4	ASSRTGPGEKLF
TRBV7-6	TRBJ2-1	ASSLLDSPLINEQF
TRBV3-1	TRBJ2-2	ASSQDWRDLDTGELF
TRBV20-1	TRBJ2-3	SARVLDYTDTQY
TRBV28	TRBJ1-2	ASSLRTGGRSGYT
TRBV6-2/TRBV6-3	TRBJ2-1	ASSPEDLYNEQF